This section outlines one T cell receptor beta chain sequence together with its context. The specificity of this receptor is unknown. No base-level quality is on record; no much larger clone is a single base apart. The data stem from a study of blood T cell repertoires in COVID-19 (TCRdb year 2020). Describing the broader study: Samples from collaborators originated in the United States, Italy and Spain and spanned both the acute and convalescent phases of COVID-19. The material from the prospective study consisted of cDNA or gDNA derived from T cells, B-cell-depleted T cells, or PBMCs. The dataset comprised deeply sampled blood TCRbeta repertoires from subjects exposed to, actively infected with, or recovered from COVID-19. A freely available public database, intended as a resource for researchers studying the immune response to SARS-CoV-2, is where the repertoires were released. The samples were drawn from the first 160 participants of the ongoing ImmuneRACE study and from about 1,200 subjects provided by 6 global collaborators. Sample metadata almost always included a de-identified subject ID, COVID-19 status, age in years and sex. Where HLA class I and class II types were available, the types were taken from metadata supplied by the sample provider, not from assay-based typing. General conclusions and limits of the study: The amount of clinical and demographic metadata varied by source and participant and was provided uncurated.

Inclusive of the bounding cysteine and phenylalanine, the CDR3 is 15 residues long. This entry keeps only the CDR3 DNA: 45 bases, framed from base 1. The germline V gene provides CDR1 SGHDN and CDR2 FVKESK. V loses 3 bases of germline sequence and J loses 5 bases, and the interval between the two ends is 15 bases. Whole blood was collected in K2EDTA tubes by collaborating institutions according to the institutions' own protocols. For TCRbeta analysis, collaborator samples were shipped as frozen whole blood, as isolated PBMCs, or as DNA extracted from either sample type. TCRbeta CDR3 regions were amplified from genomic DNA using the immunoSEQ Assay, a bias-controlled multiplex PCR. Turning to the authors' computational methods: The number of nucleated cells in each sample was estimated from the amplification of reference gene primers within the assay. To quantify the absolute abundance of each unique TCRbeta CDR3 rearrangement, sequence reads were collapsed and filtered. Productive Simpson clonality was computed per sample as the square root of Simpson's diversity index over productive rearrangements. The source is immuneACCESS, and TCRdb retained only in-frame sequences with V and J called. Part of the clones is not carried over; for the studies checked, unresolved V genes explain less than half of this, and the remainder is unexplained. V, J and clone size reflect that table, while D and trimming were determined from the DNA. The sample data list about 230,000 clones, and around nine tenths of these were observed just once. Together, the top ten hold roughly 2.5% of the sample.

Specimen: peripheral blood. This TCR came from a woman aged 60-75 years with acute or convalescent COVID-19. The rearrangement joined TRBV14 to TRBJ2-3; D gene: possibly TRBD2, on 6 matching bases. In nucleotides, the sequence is TGTGCCAGCAGCCAGGGACTCCAAAGGGGAGATACGCAGTATTTT. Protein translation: CASSQGLQRGDTQYF.